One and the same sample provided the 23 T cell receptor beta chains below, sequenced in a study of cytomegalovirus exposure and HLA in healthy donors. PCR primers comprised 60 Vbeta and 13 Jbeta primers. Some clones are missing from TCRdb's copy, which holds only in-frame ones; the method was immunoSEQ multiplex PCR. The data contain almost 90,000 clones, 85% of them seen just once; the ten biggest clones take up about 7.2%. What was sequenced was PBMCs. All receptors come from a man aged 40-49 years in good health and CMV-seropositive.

CDR3: CASSVLTGGLTDTQYF. CDR3 nucleotide sequence: TGTGCCAGCAGCGTTCTTACGGGGGGGCTTACAGATACGCAGTATTTT. The rearrangement joins TRBV9 to TRBJ2-3, with 8 bases matching TRBD2. The J segment lost 3 bases and the V segment lost 2 bases, leaving 8 bases of the junction unmatched. Per germline, CDR1 SGDLS and CDR2 YYNGEE. This CDR3 has 16 residues.

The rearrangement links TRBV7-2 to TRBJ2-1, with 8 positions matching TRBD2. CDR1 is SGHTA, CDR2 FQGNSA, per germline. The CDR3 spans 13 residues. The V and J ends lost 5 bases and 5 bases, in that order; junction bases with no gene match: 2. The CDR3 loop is CASSHSGNNEQFF. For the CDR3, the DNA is TGTGCCAGCAGCCATAGCGGGAACAATGAGCAGTTCTTC.

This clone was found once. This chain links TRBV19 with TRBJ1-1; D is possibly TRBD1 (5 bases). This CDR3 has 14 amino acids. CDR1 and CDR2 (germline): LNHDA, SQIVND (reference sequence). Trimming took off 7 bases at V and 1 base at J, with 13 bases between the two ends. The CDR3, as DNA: TGTGCCAGTACCCAAATTAGGGGGAACACTGAAGCTTTCTTT. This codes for CASTQIRGNTEAFF.

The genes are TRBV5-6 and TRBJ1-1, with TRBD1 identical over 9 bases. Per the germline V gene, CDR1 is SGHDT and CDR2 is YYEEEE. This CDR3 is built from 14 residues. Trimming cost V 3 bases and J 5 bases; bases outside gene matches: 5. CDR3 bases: TGTGCCAGCAGCTCACAGGGGGCGATAACTGAAGCTTTCTTT. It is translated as CASSSQGAITEAFF. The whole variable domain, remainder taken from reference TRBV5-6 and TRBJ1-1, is DAGVTQSPTHLIKTRGQQVTLRCSPKSGHDTVSWYQQALGQGPQFIFQYYEEEERQRGNFPDRFSGHQFPNYSSELNVNALLLGDSALYLCASSSQGAITEAFFGQGTRLTVV.

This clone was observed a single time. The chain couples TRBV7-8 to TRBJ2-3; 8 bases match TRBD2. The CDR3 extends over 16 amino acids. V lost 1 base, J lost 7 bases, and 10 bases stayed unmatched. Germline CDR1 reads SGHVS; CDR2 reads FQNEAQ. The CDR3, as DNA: TGTGCCAGCAGCTTAGAGAATCTAGCGGGTGGGAATACGCAGTATTTT. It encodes CASSLENLAGGNTQYF.

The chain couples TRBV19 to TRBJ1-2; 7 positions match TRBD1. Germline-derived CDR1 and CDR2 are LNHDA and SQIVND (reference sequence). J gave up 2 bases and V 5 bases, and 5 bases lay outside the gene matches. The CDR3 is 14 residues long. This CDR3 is CASSDRARNYGYTF. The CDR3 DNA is TGTGCCAGTAGTGACAGGGCCCGAAACTATGGCTACACCTTC.

In nucleotides, the CDR3 is TGCGCCAGCAGCCAAGATCGCGGGAGGGGCTATGGCTACACCTTC. Translated: CASSQDRGRGYGYTF. This chain uses TRBV4-1 with TRBJ1-2; weak D call: TRBD1 (5 bases). There are 15 residues in the CDR3. Germline CDR1 is MGHRA and CDR2 is YSYEKL. V shed 0 bases and J shed 4 bases, with 12 bases lying between them.

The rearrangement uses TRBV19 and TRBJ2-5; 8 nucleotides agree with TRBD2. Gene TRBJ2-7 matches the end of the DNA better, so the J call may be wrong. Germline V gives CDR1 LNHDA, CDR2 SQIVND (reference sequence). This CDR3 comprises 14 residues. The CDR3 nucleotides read TGTGCCAGTAGTATAGTATCCGGGGGGGACGAGCAGTACTTC. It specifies CASSIVSGGDEQYF.

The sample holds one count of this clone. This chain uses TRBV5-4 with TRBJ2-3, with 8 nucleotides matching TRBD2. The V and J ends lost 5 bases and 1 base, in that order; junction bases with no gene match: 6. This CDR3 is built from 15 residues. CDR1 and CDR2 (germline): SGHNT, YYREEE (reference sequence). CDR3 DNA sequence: TGTGCCAGCAGTCAAAGCGGGGGTGGCACAGATACGCAGTATTTT. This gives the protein CASSQSGGGTDTQYF.

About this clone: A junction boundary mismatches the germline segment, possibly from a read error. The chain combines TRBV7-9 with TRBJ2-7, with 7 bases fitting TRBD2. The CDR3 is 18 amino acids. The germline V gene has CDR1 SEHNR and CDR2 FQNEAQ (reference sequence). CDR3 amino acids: CSSSRGGLALNRTYEQYF. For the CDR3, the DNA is TGTTCCAGCAGCCGCGGGGGTCTAGCGCTTAACAGGACCTACGAGCAGTACTTC.

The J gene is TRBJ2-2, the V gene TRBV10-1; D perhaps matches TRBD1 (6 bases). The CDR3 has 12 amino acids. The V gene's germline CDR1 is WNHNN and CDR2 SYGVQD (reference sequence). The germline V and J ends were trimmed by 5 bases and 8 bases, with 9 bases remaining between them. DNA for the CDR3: TGCGCCAGCAGTAACAGGGAAGGGGAGCTGTTTTTT. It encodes CASSNREGELFF.

The CDR3 bases are TGTGCCAGCAGTACCACAGGGGGCGGGAACACTGAAGCTTTCTTT. Translated, it gives CASSTTGGGNTEAFF. J is TRBJ1-1 and V is TRBV6-5, with TRBD1 matching over 9 bases. The V and J ends lost 5 bases and 1 base, in that order; junction bases with no gene match: 5. From germline, CDR1 is MNHEY and CDR2 SVGAGI. The CDR3 extends over 15 amino acids.

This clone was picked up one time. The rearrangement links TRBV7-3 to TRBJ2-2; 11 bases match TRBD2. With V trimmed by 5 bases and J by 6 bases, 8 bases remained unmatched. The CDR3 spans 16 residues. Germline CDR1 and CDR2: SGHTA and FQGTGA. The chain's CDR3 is CASSVIAGGRAGELFF. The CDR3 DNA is TGTGCCAGCAGCGTCATAGCGGGGGGGCGTGCCGGGGAGCTGTTTTTT.

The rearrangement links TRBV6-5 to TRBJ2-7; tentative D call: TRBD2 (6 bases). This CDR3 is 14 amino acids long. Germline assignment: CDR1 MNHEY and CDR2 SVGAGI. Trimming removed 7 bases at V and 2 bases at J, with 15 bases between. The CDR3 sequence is CASTGGGKAYEQYF. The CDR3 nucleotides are TGTGCCAGCACCGGTGGCGGGAAAGCCTACGAGCAGTACTTC.

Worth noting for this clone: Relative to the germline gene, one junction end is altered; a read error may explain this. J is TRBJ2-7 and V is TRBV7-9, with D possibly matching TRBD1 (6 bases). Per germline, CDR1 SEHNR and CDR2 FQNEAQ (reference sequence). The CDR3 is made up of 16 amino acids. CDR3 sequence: CSSSFPPTGIFYEQYF. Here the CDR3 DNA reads TGTTCCAGCAGCTTTCCTCCTACAGGGATTTTCTACGAGCAGTACTTC.

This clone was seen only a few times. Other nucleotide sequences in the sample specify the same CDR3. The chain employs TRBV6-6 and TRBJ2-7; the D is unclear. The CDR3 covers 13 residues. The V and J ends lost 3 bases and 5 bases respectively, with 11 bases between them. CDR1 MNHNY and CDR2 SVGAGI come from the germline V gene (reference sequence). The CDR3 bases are TGTGCCAGCAGTTATGGCGGATCCCACGAGCAGTACTTC. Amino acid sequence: CASSYGGSHEQYF.

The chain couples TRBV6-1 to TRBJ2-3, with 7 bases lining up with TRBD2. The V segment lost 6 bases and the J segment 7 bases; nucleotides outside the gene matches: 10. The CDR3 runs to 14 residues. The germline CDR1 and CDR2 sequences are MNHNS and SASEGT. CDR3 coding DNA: TGTGCCAGCAGCCAGGCCCTGAGCGGGAATACGCAGTATTTT. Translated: CASSQALSGNTQYF.

The DNA of the CDR3 is TGTGCCAGCAGTTTAATTTTATCGGGGGAAGTAGCCGGGGAGCTGTTTTTT. It specifies CASSLILSGEVAGELFF. This chain joins TRBV28 and TRBJ2-2; tentatively, D is TRBD2 (6 bases). This CDR3 region has 17 residues. Trimming cost V 2 bases and J 6 bases, with 19 bases left between them. From germline, CDR1 is MDHEN and CDR2 SYDVKM.

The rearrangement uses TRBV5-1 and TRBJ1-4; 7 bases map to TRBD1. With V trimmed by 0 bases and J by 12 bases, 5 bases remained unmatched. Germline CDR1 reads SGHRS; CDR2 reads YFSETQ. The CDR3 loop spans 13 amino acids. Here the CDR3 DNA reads TGCGCCAGCAGCTTGGTCCAGGGGGGAGAACTGTTTTTT. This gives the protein CASSLVQGGELFF.

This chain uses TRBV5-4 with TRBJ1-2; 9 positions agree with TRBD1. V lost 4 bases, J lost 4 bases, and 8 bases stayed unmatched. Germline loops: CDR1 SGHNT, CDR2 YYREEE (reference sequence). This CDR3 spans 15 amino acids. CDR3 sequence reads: CASSAGTGNLYGYTF. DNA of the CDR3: TGTGCCAGCAGCGCCGGGACAGGGAACCTCTATGGCTACACCTTC.

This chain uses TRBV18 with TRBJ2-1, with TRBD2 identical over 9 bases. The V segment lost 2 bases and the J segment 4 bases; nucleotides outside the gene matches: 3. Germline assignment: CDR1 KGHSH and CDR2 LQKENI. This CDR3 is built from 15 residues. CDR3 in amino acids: CASSPGSGRYNEQFF. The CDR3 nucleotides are TGTGCCAGCTCACCAGGTAGCGGGAGATACAATGAGCAGTTCTTC.

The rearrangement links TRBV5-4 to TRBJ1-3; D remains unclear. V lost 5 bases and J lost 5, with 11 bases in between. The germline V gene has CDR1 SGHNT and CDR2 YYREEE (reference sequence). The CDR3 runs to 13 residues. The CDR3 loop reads CASRDRQRNTIYF. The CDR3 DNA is TGTGCCAGCAGGGATCGACAACGAAACACCATATATTTT.

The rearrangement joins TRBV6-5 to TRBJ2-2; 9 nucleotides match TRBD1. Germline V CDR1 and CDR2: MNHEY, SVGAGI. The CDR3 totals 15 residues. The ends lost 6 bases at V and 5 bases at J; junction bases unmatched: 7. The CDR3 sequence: CASRKDRGGTGELFF. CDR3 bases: TGTGCCAGCAGAAAGGACAGGGGAGGAACCGGGGAGCTGTTTTTT.